The table lists the clone carrying this T cell receptor beta chain with many counts. The CDR3 regions of TCR beta were amplified from RNA transcripts. Initially, a first-round RT-PCR of the TCR CDR3 employed the HTBI primer set. MiXCR, applied by TCRdb to the multiplex PCR reads, yields one record per CDR3 protein. The repertoire holds roughly 740,000 distinct CDR3 sequences, with approximately 16% as singletons. The CDR3 loop spans 13 amino acids. V was clipped by 4 bases and J by 4 bases, with 11 bases between them. The germline V gene has CDR1 SGHAT and CDR2 FQDESV (reference sequence). This record belongs to a study of T cells in Graves' hyperthyroidism and ophthalmopathy.

The rearrangement links TRBV11-1 to TRBJ2-7; tentatively, D is TRBD1 or TRBD2 (5 bases each). This clonotype originated in a man younger than 30 with Graves' hyperthyroidism. The sequenced sample was blood. As DNA, the CDR3 is TGTGCCAGCAGCTCCGGGACGCTGTACGAGCAGTACTTC. Protein: CASSSGTLYEQYF.